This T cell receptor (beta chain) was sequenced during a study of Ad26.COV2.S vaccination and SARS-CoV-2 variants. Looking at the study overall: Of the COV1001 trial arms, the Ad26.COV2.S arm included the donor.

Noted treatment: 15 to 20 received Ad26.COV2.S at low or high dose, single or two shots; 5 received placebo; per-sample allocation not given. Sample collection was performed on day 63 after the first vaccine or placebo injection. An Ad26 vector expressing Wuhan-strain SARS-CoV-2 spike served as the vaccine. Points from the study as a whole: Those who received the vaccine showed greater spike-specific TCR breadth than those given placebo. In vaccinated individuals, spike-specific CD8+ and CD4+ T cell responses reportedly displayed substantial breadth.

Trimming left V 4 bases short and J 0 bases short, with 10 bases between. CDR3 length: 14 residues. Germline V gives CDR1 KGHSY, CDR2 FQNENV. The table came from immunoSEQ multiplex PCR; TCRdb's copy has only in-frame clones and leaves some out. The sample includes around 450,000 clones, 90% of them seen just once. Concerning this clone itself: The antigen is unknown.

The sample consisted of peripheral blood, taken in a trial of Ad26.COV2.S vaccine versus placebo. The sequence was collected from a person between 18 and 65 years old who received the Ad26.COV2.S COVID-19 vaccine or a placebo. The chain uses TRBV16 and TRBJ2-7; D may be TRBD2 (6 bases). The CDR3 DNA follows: TGTGCCAGCAGCCCCCGGAGGGTCTCCTACGAGCAGTACTTC. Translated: CASSPRRVSYEQYF. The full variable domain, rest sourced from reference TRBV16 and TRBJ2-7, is GEEVAQTPKHLVRGEGQKAKLYCAPIKGHSYVFWYQQVLKNEFKFLISFQNENVFDETGMPKERFSAKCLPNSPCSLEIQATKLEDSAVYFCASSPRRVSYEQYFGPGTRLTVT.